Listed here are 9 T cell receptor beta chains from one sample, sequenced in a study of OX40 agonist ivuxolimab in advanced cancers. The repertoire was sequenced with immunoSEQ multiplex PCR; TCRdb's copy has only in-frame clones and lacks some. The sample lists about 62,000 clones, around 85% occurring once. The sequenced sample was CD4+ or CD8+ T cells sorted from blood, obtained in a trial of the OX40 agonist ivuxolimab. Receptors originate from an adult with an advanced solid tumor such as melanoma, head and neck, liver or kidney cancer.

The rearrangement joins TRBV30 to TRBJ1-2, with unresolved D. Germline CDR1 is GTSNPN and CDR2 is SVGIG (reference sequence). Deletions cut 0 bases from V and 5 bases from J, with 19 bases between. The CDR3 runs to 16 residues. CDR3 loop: CAWSVNVADPFYGYTF. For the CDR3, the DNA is TGTGCCTGGAGTGTAAATGTGGCGGATCCGTTTTATGGCTACACCTTC. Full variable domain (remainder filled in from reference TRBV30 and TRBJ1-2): SQTIHQWPATLVQPVGSPLSLECTVEGTSNPNLYWYRQAAGRGLQLLFYSVGIGQISSEVPQNLSASRPQDRQFILSSKKLLLSDSGFYLCAWSVNVADPFYGYTFGSGTRLTVV.

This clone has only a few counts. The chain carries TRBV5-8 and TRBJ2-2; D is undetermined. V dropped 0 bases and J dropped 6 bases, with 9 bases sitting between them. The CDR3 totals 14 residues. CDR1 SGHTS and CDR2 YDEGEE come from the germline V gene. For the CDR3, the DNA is TGTGCCAGCAGCTTGGGAGGTAGCCCCGGGGAGCTGTTTTTT. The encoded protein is CASSLGGSPGELFF.

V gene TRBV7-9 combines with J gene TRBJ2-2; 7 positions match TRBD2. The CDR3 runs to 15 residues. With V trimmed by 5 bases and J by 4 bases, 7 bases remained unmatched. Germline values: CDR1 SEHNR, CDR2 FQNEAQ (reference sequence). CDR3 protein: CASSPRDYGTGELFF. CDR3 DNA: TGTGCCAGCAGCCCCCGGGACTATGGCACCGGGGAGCTGTTTTTT.

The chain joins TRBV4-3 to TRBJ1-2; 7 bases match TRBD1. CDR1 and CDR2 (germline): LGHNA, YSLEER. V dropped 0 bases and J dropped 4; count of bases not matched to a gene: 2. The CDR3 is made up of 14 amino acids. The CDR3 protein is CASSQDGTAYGYTF. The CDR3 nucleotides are TGCGCCAGCAGCCAAGACGGGACAGCCTATGGCTACACCTTC.

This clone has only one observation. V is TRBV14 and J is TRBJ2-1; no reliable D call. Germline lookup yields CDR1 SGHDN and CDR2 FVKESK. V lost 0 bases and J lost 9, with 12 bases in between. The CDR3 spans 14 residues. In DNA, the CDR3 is TGTGCCAGCAGCCAAGAGTTAGGGATTTTTGAGCAGTTCTTC. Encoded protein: CASSQELGIFEQFF.

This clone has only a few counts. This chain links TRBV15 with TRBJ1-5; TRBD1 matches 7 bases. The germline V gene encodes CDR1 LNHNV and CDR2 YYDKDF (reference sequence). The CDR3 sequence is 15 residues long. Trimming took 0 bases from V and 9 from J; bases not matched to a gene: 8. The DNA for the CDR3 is TGTGCCACCAGCAGAGATAAGGGGGCGTCTCGGCCCCAGCATTTT. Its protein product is CATSRDKGASRPQHF. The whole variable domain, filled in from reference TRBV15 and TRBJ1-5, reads DAMVIQNPRYQVTQFGKPVTLSCSQTLNHNVMYWYQQKSSQAPKLLFHYYDKDFNNEADTPDNFQSRRPNTSFCFLDIRSPGLGDTAMYLCATSRDKGASRPQHFGDGTRLSIL.

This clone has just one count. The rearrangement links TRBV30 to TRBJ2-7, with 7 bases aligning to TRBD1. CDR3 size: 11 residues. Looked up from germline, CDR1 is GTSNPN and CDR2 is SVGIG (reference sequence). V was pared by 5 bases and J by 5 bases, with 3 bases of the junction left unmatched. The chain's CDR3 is CAWDRVDEQYF. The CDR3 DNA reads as TGTGCCTGGGACAGGGTGGACGAGCAGTACTTC.

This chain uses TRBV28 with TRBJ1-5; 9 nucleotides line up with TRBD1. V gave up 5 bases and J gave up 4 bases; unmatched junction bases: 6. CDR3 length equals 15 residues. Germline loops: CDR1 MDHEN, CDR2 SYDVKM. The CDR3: CASSLPGQGNQPQHF. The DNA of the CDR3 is TGTGCCAGCAGTCTACCGGGACAGGGTAATCAGCCCCAGCATTTT. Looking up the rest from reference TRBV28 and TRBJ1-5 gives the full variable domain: DVKVTQSSRYLVKRTGEKVFLECVQDMDHENMFWYRQDPGLGLRLIYFSYDVKMKEKGDIPEGYSVSREKKERFSLILESASTNQTSMYLCASSLPGQGNQPQHFGDGTRLSIL.

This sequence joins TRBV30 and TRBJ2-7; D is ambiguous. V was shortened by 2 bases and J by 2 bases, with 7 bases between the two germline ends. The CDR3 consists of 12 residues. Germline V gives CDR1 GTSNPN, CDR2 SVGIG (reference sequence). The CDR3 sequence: CAWSIRTYEQYF. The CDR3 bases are TGTGCCTGGAGTATCAGGACCTACGAGCAGTACTTC.